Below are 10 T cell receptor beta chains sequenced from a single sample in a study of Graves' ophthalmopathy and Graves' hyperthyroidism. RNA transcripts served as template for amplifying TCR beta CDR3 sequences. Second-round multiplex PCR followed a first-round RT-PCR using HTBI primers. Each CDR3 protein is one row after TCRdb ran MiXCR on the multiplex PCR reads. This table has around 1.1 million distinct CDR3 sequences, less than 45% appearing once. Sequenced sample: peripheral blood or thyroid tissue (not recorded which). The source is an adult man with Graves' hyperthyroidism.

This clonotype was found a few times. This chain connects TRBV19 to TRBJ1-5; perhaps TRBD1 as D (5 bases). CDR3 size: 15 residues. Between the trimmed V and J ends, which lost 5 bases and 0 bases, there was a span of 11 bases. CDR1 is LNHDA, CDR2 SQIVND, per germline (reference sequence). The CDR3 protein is CASSHGTYSNQPQHF. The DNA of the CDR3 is TGTGCCAGTAGTCACGGGACCTATAGCAATCAGCCCCAGCATTTT. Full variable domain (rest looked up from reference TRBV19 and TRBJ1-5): DGGITQSPKYLFRKEGQNVTLSCEQNLNHDAMYWYRQDPGQGLRLIYYSQIVNDFQKGDIAEGYSVSREKKESFPLTVTSAQKNPTAFYLCASSHGTYSNQPQHFGDGTRLSIL.

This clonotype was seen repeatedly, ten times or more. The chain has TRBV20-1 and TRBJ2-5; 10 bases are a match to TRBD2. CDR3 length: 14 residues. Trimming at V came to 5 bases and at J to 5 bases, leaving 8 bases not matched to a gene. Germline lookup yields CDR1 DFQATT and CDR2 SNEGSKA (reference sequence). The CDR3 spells CSASLRLAGETQYF. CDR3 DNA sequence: TGCAGTGCTTCCCTACGACTAGCGGGCGAGACCCAGTACTTC.

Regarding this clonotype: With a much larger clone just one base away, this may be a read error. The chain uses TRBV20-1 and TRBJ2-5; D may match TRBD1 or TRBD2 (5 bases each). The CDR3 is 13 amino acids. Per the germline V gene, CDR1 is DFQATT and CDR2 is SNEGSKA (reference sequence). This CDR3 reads CSGRRGEQEAQYF. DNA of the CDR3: TGCAGTGGTCGGAGAGGGGAACAAGAGGCCCAGTACTTC.

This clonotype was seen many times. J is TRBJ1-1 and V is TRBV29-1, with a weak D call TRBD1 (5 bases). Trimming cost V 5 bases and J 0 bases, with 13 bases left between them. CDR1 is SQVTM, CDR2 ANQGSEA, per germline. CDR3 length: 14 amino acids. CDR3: CSVKGRVMNTEAFF. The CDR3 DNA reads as TGCAGCGTTAAGGGCAGGGTGATGAACACTGAAGCTTTCTTT.

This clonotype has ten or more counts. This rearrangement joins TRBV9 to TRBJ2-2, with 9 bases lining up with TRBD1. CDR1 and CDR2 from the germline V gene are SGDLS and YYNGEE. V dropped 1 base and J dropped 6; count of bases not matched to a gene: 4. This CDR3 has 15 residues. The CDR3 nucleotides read TGTGCCAGCAGCGTACGGGACAGGGTGGCCGGGGAGCTGTTTTTT. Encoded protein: CASSVRDRVAGELFF.

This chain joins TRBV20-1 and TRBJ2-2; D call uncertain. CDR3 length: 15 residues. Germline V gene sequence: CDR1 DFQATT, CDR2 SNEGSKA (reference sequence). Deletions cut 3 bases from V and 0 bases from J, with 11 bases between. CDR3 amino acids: CSARARNANTGELFF. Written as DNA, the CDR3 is TGCAGTGCTAGGGCTCGGAACGCGAACACCGGGGAGCTGTTTTTT.

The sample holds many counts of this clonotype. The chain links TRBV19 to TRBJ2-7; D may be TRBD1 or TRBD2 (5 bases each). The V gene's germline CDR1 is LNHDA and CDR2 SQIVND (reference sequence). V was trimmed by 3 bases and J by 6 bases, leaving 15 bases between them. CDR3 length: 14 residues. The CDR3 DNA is TGTGCCAGTAGTATCGGACATCGGGGCGGCGAGCAGTACTTC. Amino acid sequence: CASSIGHRGGEQYF.

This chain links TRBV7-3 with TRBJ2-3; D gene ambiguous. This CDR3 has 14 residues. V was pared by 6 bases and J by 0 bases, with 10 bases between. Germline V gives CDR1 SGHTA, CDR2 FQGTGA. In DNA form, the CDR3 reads TGTGCCAGCAGACCCGGGTCGAGCACAGATACGCAGTATTTT. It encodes CASRPGSSTDTQYF.

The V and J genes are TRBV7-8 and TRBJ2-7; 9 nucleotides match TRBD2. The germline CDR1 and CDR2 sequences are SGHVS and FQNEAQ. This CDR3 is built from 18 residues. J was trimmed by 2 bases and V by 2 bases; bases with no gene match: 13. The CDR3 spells CASSLWSSGKDRAYEQYF. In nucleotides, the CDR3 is TGTGCCAGCAGCTTATGGTCTAGCGGGAAGGATAGGGCCTACGAGCAGTACTTC.

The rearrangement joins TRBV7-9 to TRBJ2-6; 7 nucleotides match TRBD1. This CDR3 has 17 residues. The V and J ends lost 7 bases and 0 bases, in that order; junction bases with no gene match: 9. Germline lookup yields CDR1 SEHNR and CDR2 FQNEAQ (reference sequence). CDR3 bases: TGTGCCAGCATCTTTACAGGGGTGCGCTCTGGGGCCAACGTCCTGACTTTC. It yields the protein CASIFTGVRSGANVLTF.